The 10 T cell receptor beta chains presented below share a single source sample, sequenced in a study of shared clonotypes between healthy human individuals. The naive CD8 subset, CD45RO-negative cells positively selected for CCR7, excluded terminally differentiated effector memory CD45RA+ cells. The method was immunoSEQ multiplex PCR; TCRdb's version includes in-frame clones alone and lacks a portion of them. This table has roughly 2,000,000 clones, around 95% appearing once. Material: naive CD8+ T cells from PBMCs. The receptor source for this set is a man between 18 and 29 years old in good health. Some clones in this sample may be carry-over from other donors' samples.

The chain employs TRBV7-9 and TRBJ1-1, with D perhaps TRBD1 (6 bases). Germline V CDR1 and CDR2: SEHNR, FQNEAQ (reference sequence). The length of the CDR3 is 15 residues. The V end lost 1 base, the J end lost 1 base, and 10 bases lay between the germline ends. The CDR3 spells CASSLGTGKNTEAFF. The CDR3 bases are TGTGCCAGCAGCTTAGGAACAGGGAAGAACACTGAAGCTTTCTTT.

The chain links TRBV2 to TRBJ1-1; no reliable D call. The CDR3 has 17 amino acids. Germline CDR1 is SNHLY and CDR2 is FYNNEI. V gave up 2 bases and J gave up 0 bases, with 16 bases separating them. CDR3 sequence reads: CASSERAGHYMNTEAFF. The DNA for the CDR3 is TGTGCCAGCAGTGAAAGGGCCGGCCACTACATGAACACTGAAGCTTTCTTT.

This chain connects TRBV23-1 to TRBJ1-4; D gene ambiguous. TRBV23-1 is an ORF, with its function uncertain. V was trimmed by 3 bases and J by 4 bases, leaving 15 bases between them. The CDR3 runs to 16 residues. The CDR3 here is CASSQGEDRDNEKLFF. Written as DNA, the CDR3 is TGCGCCAGCAGTCAGGGAGAGGATCGAGATAATGAAAAACTGTTTTTT.

This clone has only one observation. The chain combines TRBV9 with TRBJ2-1; 10 nucleotides align to TRBD1. Germline V lookup: CDR1 SGDLS, CDR2 YYNGEE. The V and J ends lost 3 bases and 3 bases, in that order; junction bases with no gene match: 9. This CDR3 has 17 amino acids. The CDR3 sequence is CASSATGTGEVYNEQFF. The CDR3 DNA sequence: TGTGCCAGCAGCGCGACCGGGACAGGGGAAGTCTACAATGAGCAGTTCTTC. Full variable domain (remainder filled in from reference TRBV9 and TRBJ2-1): DSGVTQTPKHLITATGQRVTLRCSPRSGDLSVYWYQQSLDQGLQFLIQYYNGEERAKGNILERFSAQQFPDLHSELNLSSLELGDSALYFCASSATGTGEVYNEQFFGPGTRLTVL.

Comments on this clone: Within the sample, other DNA sequences also encode this same CDR3. The chain is built from TRBV5-1 and TRBJ2-7; the D gene is possibly TRBD1 (6 bases). Deletions cut 4 bases from V and 2 bases from J, with 13 bases between. CDR1 and CDR2 from the germline V gene are SGHRS and YFSETQ. The CDR3 length is 14 residues. This CDR3 reads CASSSRDTPYEQYF. CDR3 in DNA: TGCGCCAGCAGCAGCCGGGACACCCCCTACGAGCAGTACTTC.

CDR3 nucleotides: TGTGCCAGCGGGTCGCCGGGTTACACCGGGGAGCTGTTTTTT. It encodes CASGSPGYTGELFF. The rearrangement links TRBV6-1 to TRBJ2-2; D uncertain. The CDR3 runs 14 residues. Germline V gene data show CDR1 as MNHNS and CDR2 as SASEGT. Deletions cut 8 bases from V and 3 bases from J, with 13 bases between.

This chain uses TRBV4-2 with TRBJ2-3, with 8 positions matching TRBD2. Germline V gives CDR1 LGHNA, CDR2 YNFKEQ. V lost 0 bases, J lost 4 bases, and 3 bases stayed unmatched. The CDR3 runs to 15 residues. CDR3 amino acids: CASSQDETSADTQYF. For the CDR3, the DNA is TGTGCCAGCAGCCAAGATGAGACTAGCGCAGATACGCAGTATTTT.

This sequence joins TRBV29-1 and TRBJ2-3; D gene uncertain. Germline V gene sequence: CDR1 SQVTM, CDR2 ANQGSEA. The CDR3 is 13 residues long. V was cut by 5 bases and J by 1 base, with 10 bases left in between. The CDR3 loop reads CSVTPFGTDTQYF. DNA for the CDR3: TGCAGCGTTACCCCGTTTGGCACAGATACGCAGTATTTT.

The rearrangement links TRBV7-8 to TRBJ1-5; D ambiguous. The germline V gene has CDR1 SGHVS and CDR2 FQNEAQ. With 3 bases removed from V and 0 bases from J, the gap between germline ends came to 9 bases. The CDR3 is made up of 15 amino acids. The CDR3 region has the DNA TGTGCCAGCAGCTTTAGGGCAGATAGCAATCAGCCCCAGCATTTT. Protein sequence: CASSFRADSNQPQHF.

The chain carries TRBV4-3 and TRBJ2-1, with 7 bases identical to TRBD1. CDR1 and CDR2 from the germline V gene are LGHNA and YSLEER. The V segment lost 3 bases and the J segment 6 bases; nucleotides outside the gene matches: 2. The CDR3 totals 13 residues. The CDR3 protein is CASSQGQLNEQFF. CDR3 nucleotide sequence: TGCGCCAGCAGCCAGGGACAGCTCAATGAGCAGTTCTTC.